The 5 T cell receptor beta chains listed next were all sequenced from one sample in a study of blood T cell repertoires in COVID-19. The table came from immunoSEQ multiplex PCR; TCRdb's copy has only in-frame clones and leaves some out. The table lists approximately 120,000 clones, 60% to 85% of them singletons, with 20% in the top ten. Sequencing was done on a sample of peripheral blood. The receptors were gathered from a man of 80 years or more with acute or convalescent COVID-19.

J is TRBJ1-2 and V is TRBV6-6; TRBD1 might be the D (6 bases). V was pared by 4 bases and J by 4 bases, with 16 bases between. Germline V lookup: CDR1 MNHNY, CDR2 SVGAGI (reference sequence). The CDR3 covers 15 residues. CDR3 coding DNA: TGTGCCAGCAGTTCGAGACAGGCAGAGTTCTATGGCTACACCTTC. As protein: CASSSRQAEFYGYTF.

V gene TRBV6-5 combines with J gene TRBJ2-2; D uncertain. This CDR3 has 14 residues. Trimming removed 3 bases at V and 9 bases at J, with 14 bases between. Germline CDR1 and CDR2: MNHEY and SVGAGI. The CDR3 DNA sequence: TGTGCCAGCAGTTATGAGATCCCAGGTTGGGAGCTGTTTTTT. It translates to CASSYEIPGWELFF.

The V call is TRBV2, the J call TRBJ1-1, with 9 bases lining up with TRBD1. The CDR3 extends over 15 amino acids. V lost 6 bases, J lost 2 bases, and 7 bases stayed unmatched. From germline, CDR1 is SNHLY and CDR2 FYNNEI. Here the CDR3 DNA reads TGTGCCAGCAGCGACTTGGGACAGGGCAACACTGAAGCTTTCTTT. Encoded protein: CASSDLGQGNTEAFF. Full variable domain (remainder filled in from reference TRBV2 and TRBJ1-1): EPEVTQTPSHQVTQMGQEVILRCVPISNHLYFYWYRQILGQKVEFLVSFYNNEISEKSEIFDDQFSVERPDGSNFTLKIRSTKLEDSAMYFCASSDLGQGNTEAFFGQGTRLTVV.

The chain joins TRBV27 to TRBJ1-2, with TRBD1 matching 9 bases. Trimming removed 6 bases from V and 0 bases from J; junction bases left unmatched: 2. Germline V lookup: CDR1 MNHEY, CDR2 SMNVEV (reference sequence). The CDR3 has 14 amino acids. The CDR3 DNA reads as TGTGCCAGCAGGGGGACAGGGACTAACTATGGCTACACCTTC. It encodes CASRGTGTNYGYTF.

This chain links TRBV30 with TRBJ1-5, with 7 nucleotides matching TRBD1. The CDR3 consists of 14 residues. V gave up 1 base and J gave up 4 bases; unmatched junction bases: 4. Germline V gene lookup returns CDR1 GTSNPN and CDR2 SVGIG (reference sequence). Here the CDR3 reads CAWSGQGGNQPQHF. The CDR3 region has the DNA TGTGCCTGGAGTGGACAGGGTGGGAATCAGCCCCAGCATTTT.